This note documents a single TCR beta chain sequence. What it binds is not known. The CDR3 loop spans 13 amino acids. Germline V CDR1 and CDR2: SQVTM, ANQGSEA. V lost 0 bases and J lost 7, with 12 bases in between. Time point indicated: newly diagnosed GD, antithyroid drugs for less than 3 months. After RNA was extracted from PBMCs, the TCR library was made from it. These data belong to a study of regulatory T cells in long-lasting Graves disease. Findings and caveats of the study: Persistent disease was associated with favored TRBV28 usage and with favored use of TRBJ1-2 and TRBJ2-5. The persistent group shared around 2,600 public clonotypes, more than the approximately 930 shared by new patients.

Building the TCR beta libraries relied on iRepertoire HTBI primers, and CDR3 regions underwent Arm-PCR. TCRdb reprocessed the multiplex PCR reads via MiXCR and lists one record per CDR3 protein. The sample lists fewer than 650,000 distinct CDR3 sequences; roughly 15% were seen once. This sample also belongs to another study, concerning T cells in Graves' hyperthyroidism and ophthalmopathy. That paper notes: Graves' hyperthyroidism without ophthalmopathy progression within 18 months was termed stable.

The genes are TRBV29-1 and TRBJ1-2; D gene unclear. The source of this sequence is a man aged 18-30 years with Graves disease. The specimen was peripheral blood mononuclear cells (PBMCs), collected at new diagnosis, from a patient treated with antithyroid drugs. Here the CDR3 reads CSVEDGEDPGYTF. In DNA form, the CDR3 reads TGCAGCGTTGAAGATGGAGAGGATCCTGGCTACACCTTC. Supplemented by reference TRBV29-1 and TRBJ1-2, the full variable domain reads SAVISQKPSRDICQRGTSLTIQCQVDSQVTMMFWYRQQPGQSLTLIATANQGSEATYESGFVIDKFPISRPNLTFSTLTVSNMSPEDSSIYLCSVEDGEDPGYTFGSGTRLTVV.